Shown below are 20 T cell receptor beta chains from a single sample sequenced in a study of CD8+CD57+ T cells in acquired aplastic anemia. The study profiled TCR beta VDJ and CDR3 using genomic DNA as template. TCRdb recomputed calls from the reads with MiXCR, one row per CDR3 protein. The sample lists about 190,000 distinct CDR3 sequences; 55% to 70% were seen once. The sample consisted of sorted CD4+, CD8+, or CD8+CD57+ T cells (not recorded which) from PBMCs. Receptors were obtained from a human donor with severe aplastic anemia or a healthy control (not recorded which).

Of note for this clonotype: Because the CDR3 is missing its conserved closing phenylalanine or tryptophan, this is likely a read error. The DNA is omitted, as the CDR3 cannot be located on it reliably, and the CDR3 follows TCRdb's listing. The chain uses TRBV20-1 and TRBJ1-1; TRBD1 was called by the table and not checked on the DNA. The CDR3 sequence runs 10 residues, both termini included. Germline values: CDR1 DFQATT, CDR2 SNEGSKA (reference sequence). CDR3: CSAKPMTGGY.

V is TRBV7-3 and J is TRBJ2-7; the D gene is possibly TRBD1 (5 bases). The CDR3 totals 15 residues. Germline lookup yields CDR1 SGHTA and CDR2 FQGTGA. Deletions cut 1 base from V and 0 bases from J, with 10 bases between. Here the CDR3 DNA reads TGTGCCAGCAGCTTAATGACAGCATCCTCCTACGAGCAGTACTTC. Its protein product is CASSLMTASSYEQYF.

A few counts support this clonotype. The chain recombines TRBV15 with TRBJ2-7; perhaps TRBD2 as D (5 bases). Germline CDR1 is LNHNV and CDR2 is YYDKDF (reference sequence). The CDR3 spans 11 residues. Trimming stripped 5 bases from V and 9 bases from J, with 11 bases between. The CDR3 sequence is CATSGLGLQYF. The CDR3 DNA follows: TGTGCCACCAGCGGACTTGGGTTGCAGTACTTC.

This clonotype has just a few counts. The gene calls are TRBV7-6 and TRBJ2-1; 14 bases align to TRBD2. The CDR3 consists of 16 residues. Per germline, CDR1 SGHVS and CDR2 FNYEAQ. Trimming at V came to 5 bases and at J to 9 bases, leaving 9 bases not matched to a gene. DNA of the CDR3: TGTGCCAGCAGCCTTATGGGACTAGCGGGAGAGAGTGAGCAGTTCTTC. Its translation: CASSLMGLAGESEQFF.

There are a few counts of this clonotype. This chain joins TRBV19 and TRBJ2-7; the D gene is possibly TRBD2 (6 bases). CDR3 size: 15 residues. Trimming took 5 bases from V and 0 from J, leaving 14 bases between them. From germline, CDR1 is LNHDA and CDR2 SQIVND (reference sequence). CDR3 sequence (DNA): TGTGCCAGTAGTCGGGGGAGACAGAGCTCCTACGAGCAGTACTTC. Translating it yields CASSRGRQSSYEQYF. Looking up the rest from reference TRBV19 and TRBJ2-7 gives the full variable domain: DGGITQSPKYLFRKEGQNVTLSCEQNLNHDAMYWYRQDPGQGLRLIYYSQIVNDFQKGDIAEGYSVSREKKESFPLTVTSAQKNPTAFYLCASSRGRQSSYEQYFGPGTRLTVT.

V usage is TRBV5-1 and J usage is TRBJ1-1; D is unclear. Trimming took 0 bases from V and 3 from J, leaving 12 bases between them. The CDR3 has 15 amino acids. In germline, CDR1 is SGHRS, CDR2 YFSETQ. As DNA, the CDR3 is TGCGCCAGCAGCTTGGCCTGGACGGATTACACTGAAGCTTTCTTT. This translates into CASSLAWTDYTEAFF.

This clonotype was counted a few times. The genes are TRBV9 and TRBJ2-7; maybe TRBD2 (5 bases). The CDR3 sequence is 15 residues long. Trimming removed 0 bases at V and 1 base at J, with 11 bases between. Germline V gives CDR1 SGDLS, CDR2 YYNGEE. CDR3 bases: TGTGCCAGCAGCGTAGGGAGCGGCCGGTCCTACGAGCAGTACTTC. Translated, it gives CASSVGSGRSYEQYF.

V and J are TRBV24-1 and TRBJ2-5, with D tentatively TRBD1 (6 bases). Trimming removed 2 bases at V and 5 bases at J, with 20 bases between. The CDR3 has 17 residues. The V gene's germline CDR1 is KGHDR and CDR2 SFDVKD. Here the CDR3 DNA reads TGTGCCACCAGTGATTCCCGGAGGTTGCAGGGGTACGAGACCCAGTACTTC. Translating gives CATSDSRRLQGYETQYF.

This clonotype was detected many times. The chain couples TRBV7-9 to TRBJ1-2; 8 bases are a match to TRBD1. V trimming: 4 bases; J trimming: 13 bases; junction bases outside the gene matches: 8. Germline assignment: CDR1 SEHNR and CDR2 FQNEAQ (reference sequence). The CDR3 extends over 12 amino acids. CDR3 protein: CASSSDRDLPTF. DNA of the CDR3: TGTGCCAGCAGCTCGGACAGGGACCTTCCCACCTTC.

The chain couples TRBV7-2 to TRBJ2-7; no reliable D call. The CDR3 has 15 amino acids. V was trimmed by 0 bases and J by 1 base, leaving 10 bases between them. Per germline, CDR1 SGHTA and CDR2 FQGNSA. The chain's CDR3 is CASSLAMVLSYEQYF. CDR3 nucleotide sequence: TGTGCCAGCAGCTTAGCTATGGTCCTTTCCTACGAGCAGTACTTC.

This clonotype has ten or more counts. V usage is TRBV7-3 and J usage is TRBJ2-3; TRBD2 matches at 9 bases. Germline V gives CDR1 SGHTA, CDR2 FQGTGA. Unmatched junction bases numbered 8, after V lost 0 bases and J lost 4 bases. The CDR3 is 17 amino acids. The CDR3 DNA follows: TGTGCCAGCAGCTTAACCCCACGTAGCGGGGGCTCAGATACGCAGTATTTT. This encodes CASSLTPRSGGSDTQYF. Full variable domain (missing parts from reference TRBV7-3 and TRBJ2-3): GAGVSQTPSNKVTEKGKYVELRCDPISGHTALYWYRQSLGQGPEFLIYFQGTGAADDSGLPNDRFFAVRPEGSVSTLKIQRTERGDSAVYLCASSLTPRSGGSDTQYFGPGTRLTVL.

J is TRBJ1-6 and V is TRBV7-9; TRBD1 agrees at 7 bases. J gave up 0 bases and V 4 bases, and 12 bases lay outside the gene matches. CDR3 length: 19 amino acids. Germline V gene data show CDR1 as SEHNR and CDR2 as FQNEAQ (reference sequence). CDR3 DNA: TGTGCCAGCAGCTCCGTGGGACAGCCCACGAGCTCCTATAATTCACCCCTCCACTTT. Translation gives CASSSVGQPTSSYNSPLHF.

V is TRBV10-3 and J is TRBJ1-2; 7 bases are shared with TRBD1. The CDR3 has 14 amino acids. With 6 bases clipped from V and 2 bases from J, the junction kept 6 bases outside the gene matches. Germline V gives CDR1 ENHRY, CDR2 SYGVKD. CDR3 sequence reads: CAISTGTVNYGYTF. In nucleotides, the CDR3 is TGTGCCATCAGCACCGGGACAGTAAACTATGGCTACACCTTC.

V gene TRBV7-8 combines with J gene TRBJ1-2, with D tentatively TRBD1 (5 bases). The germline CDR1 and CDR2 sequences are SGHVS and FQNEAQ. V lost 1 base to trimming and J lost 8 bases, with 8 bases between them. The length of the CDR3 is 12 residues. CDR3 protein: CASSLVGTGYTF. The CDR3 DNA reads TGTGCCAGCAGCTTAGTTGGGACGGGCTACACCTTC.

The chain combines TRBV7-3 with TRBJ2-5; no reliable D call. From germline, CDR1 is SGHTA and CDR2 FQGTGA. V lost 3 bases to trimming and J lost 1 base, with 9 bases between them. The CDR3 consists of 14 residues. The CDR3 here is CASSLSVIQETQYF. The CDR3 DNA sequence: TGTGCCAGCAGCTTGTCGGTGATCCAAGAGACCCAGTACTTC.

This clonotype showed up just a few times. This chain links TRBV10-3 with TRBJ2-2; D gene ambiguous. The V end lost 6 bases, the J end lost 5 bases, and 10 bases lay between the germline ends. Germline CDR1 ENHRY, CDR2 SYGVKD. The CDR3 contains 13 residues. CDR3: CAIRPKSTGELFF. The CDR3 nucleotides read TGTGCCATCAGACCTAAGAGTACCGGGGAGCTGTTTTTT.

This clonotype was observed a few times. The rearrangement links TRBV5-1 to TRBJ1-1; TRBD1 matches 9 bases. There are 14 residues in the CDR3. Germline lookup yields CDR1 SGHRS and CDR2 YFSETQ. Losses at the gene ends were 3 bases for V and 3 bases for J; bases not matched to a gene: 3. The DNA of the CDR3 is TGCGCCAGCAGCTCGGGGACAGGGTACACTGAAGCTTTCTTT. Translating it yields CASSSGTGYTEAFF. The full variable domain, with the rest looked up from reference TRBV5-1 and TRBJ1-1, is KAGVTQTPRYLIKTRGQQVTLSCSPISGHRSVSWYQQTPGQGLQFLFEYFSETQRNKGNFPGRFSGRQFSNSRSEMNVSTLELGDSALYLCASSSGTGYTEAFFGQGTRLTVV.

The chain is built from TRBV12-3 or TRBV12-4 and TRBJ2-5, with TRBD1 matching over 7 bases. V was clipped by 5 bases and J by 1 base; unmatched bases: 4. This CDR3 is 14 amino acids long. The DNA of the CDR3 is TGTGCCAGCAGTCCCGGGACAGCCCAAGAGACCCAGTACTTC. It is translated as CASSPGTAQETQYF.

The chain links TRBV7-9 to TRBJ1-2; possibly TRBD1 for D (5 bases). CDR1 is SEHNR and CDR2 is FQNEAQ in the germline V gene (reference sequence). Trimming stripped 5 bases from V and 4 bases from J, with 14 bases between. CDR3 length: 14 amino acids. CDR3 loop: CASSAAGTAYGYTF. In DNA, the CDR3 is TGTGCCAGCAGCGCCGCTGGGACGGCCTATGGCTACACCTTC. Using reference TRBV7-9 and TRBJ1-2 for the parts outside the CDR3, the full variable domain is DTGVSQNPRHKITKRGQNVTFRCDPISEHNRLYWYRQTLGQGPEFLTYFQNEAQLEKSRLLSDRFSAERPKGSFSTLEIQRTEQGDSAMYLCASSAAGTAYGYTFGSGTRLTVV.

This rearrangement joins TRBV20-1 to TRBJ2-7; D perhaps matches TRBD2 (7 bases). V was cut by 6 bases and J by 7 bases, with 13 bases left in between. CDR1 DFQATT and CDR2 SNEGSKA come from the germline V gene (reference sequence). This CDR3 is built from 11 residues. Here the CDR3 DNA reads TGCAGTGCGGAAAGGGGGGGAGAGCAGTACTTC. It is translated as CSAERGGEQYF.